The rows below give T cell receptor beta chains drawn from one sample of a study of OX40 agonist ivuxolimab in advanced cancers. TCRdb's copy holds only in-frame clones and misses some; the assay was immunoSEQ multiplex PCR. Counted here are some 52,000 clones, over 80% occurring once; the ten biggest clones make up approximately 23%. The specimen was CD4+ or CD8+ T cells sorted from blood, collected in a trial of the OX40 agonist ivuxolimab. These receptor sequences come from an adult with an advanced solid tumor such as melanoma, head and neck, liver or kidney cancer. Each CDR3 is given with its conserved first and last residue. A D gene is named only where the DNA matches it firmly. Clone size, where shown, is once, few, many, or a class for clones that have expanded.

V gene	J gene	D gene	clone size	CDR3 protein	CDR3 DNA
TRBV7-9	TRBJ2-7	-	-	CASSHTASRTYEQYF	TGTGCCAGCAGCCATACAGCTTCACGTACCTACGAGCAGTACTTC
TRBV19	TRBJ1-1	-	-	CASSSPTAEAFF	TGTGCCAGTAGTTCCCCCACGGCTGAAGCTTTCTTT
TRBV28	TRBJ2-5	-	-	CASSSGPDKQETQYF	TGTGCCAGCAGTTCGGGCCCCGACAAACAAGAGACCCAGTACTTC
TRBV27	TRBJ2-7	-	-	CASSLRAGRFDWPSYEQYF	TGTGCCAGCAGTTTAAGGGCAGGGAGATTCGACTGGCCCTCCTACGAGCAGTACTTC
TRBV9	TRBJ2-7	-	-	CASSVGGGAREQYF	TGTGCCAGCAGCGTAGGCGGAGGGGCCAGGGAGCAGTACTTC
TRBV7-3	TRBJ2-1	-	-	CASSLTSRISYNEQFF	TGTGCCAGCAGCTTAACGAGTCGGATCTCCTACAATGAGCAGTTCTTC
TRBV7-2	TRBJ2-7	-	-	CASSLGTYEQYF	TGTGCCAGCAGCTTAGGGACGTACGAGCAGTACTTC
TRBV2	TRBJ1-4	TRBD1	-	CASRTGKGEKLFF	TGTGCCAGCAGGACAGGGAAGGGGGAAAAACTGTTTTTT
TRBV5-4	TRBJ1-2	-	few	CASSFQEANYGYTF	TGTGCCAGCAGCTTCCAAGAAGCTAACTATGGCTACACCTTC
TRBV7-8	TRBJ2-7	-	-	CASSSTEGVDYEQYF	TGTGCCAGCAGCTCCACGGAGGGAGTTGACTACGAGCAGTACTTC
TRBV19	TRBJ2-3	TRBD2	once	CASSQLANTDTQYF	TGTGCCAGTAGCCAACTAGCGAACACAGATACGCAGTATTTT
TRBV11-2	TRBJ2-7	-	-	CASSLGSRDFYEQYF	TGTGCCAGCAGCCTAGGGTCCAGGGACTTCTACGAGCAGTACTTC
TRBV4-3	TRBJ2-1	TRBD1	-	CASSQAPDRGVEQFF	TGCGCCAGCAGCCAAGCTCCGGACAGGGGGGTTGAGCAGTTCTTC